One sample yielded the 17 T cell receptor beta chains listed below, sequenced in a study of spatial heterogeneity in lung cancer. Overall study findings and caveats: Tracking of tumor mutation counts was seen in expanded intratumoral alpha and beta TCR counts.

Antigen specificity for these receptors is unknown. TCRdb independently ran MiXCR on the 5' RACE reads; one entry per CDR3 protein. The sample lists about 25,000 distinct CDR3 sequences, roughly 9% occurring once. As to time point: sample taken at primary tumor resection. Here the sequenced sample was lung tumor tissue, taken at surgery. These TCRs come from a male donor with early-stage non-small cell lung cancer.

The chain links TRBV18 to TRBJ2-7, with TRBD2 identical over 10 bases. The CDR3 covers 16 residues. Germline trimming cut 0 bases from V and 3 bases from J; bases unmatched to any gene: 5. The V gene's germline CDR1 is KGHSH and CDR2 LQKENI. The CDR3 sequence is CASSPPPSGRSYEQYF. The DNA of the CDR3 is TGTGCCAGCTCACCACCCCCTAGCGGGAGAAGCTACGAGCAGTACTTC.

This clonotype was seen at least ten times. The rearrangement links TRBV29-1 to TRBJ1-4; D ambiguous. V was trimmed by 0 bases and J by 7 bases, leaving 6 bases between them. The CDR3 totals 12 residues. Germline CDR1 is SQVTM and CDR2 is ANQGSEA. CDR3 loop: CSVEDPSEKLFF. CDR3 nucleotide sequence: TGCAGCGTTGAAGATCCCAGTGAAAAACTGTTTTTT.

A few counts support this clonotype. The rearrangement joins TRBV6-1 to TRBJ1-1, with unresolved D. Trimming took 7 bases from V and 3 from J, leaving 24 bases between them. Germline assignment: CDR1 MNHNS and CDR2 SASEGT. This CDR3 spans 17 amino acids. The CDR3 region is CASTLGRTSRGHTEAFF. The CDR3 DNA sequence: TGTGCCAGCACGCTTGGCCGGACCTCGAGAGGTCACACTGAAGCTTTCTTT.

On this clonotype itself: Possible read error: a much larger clone is one base away. The J gene is TRBJ1-1, the V gene TRBV7-9, with D tentatively TRBD1 (6 bases). This CDR3 is 13 amino acids long. V was clipped by 1 base and J by 9 bases, with 12 bases between them. Germline CDR1 and CDR2: SEHNR and FQNEAQ (reference sequence). Here the CDR3 DNA reads TGTGCCAGCAGCTTAGAGGGGGGCACCAAAGCTTTCTTT. Protein product: CASSLEGGTKAFF.

The rearrangement uses TRBV15 and TRBJ2-7; D may correspond to TRBD1 or TRBD2 (5 bases each). This CDR3 is 16 amino acids long. Trimming stripped 0 bases from V and 0 bases from J, with 12 bases between. The germline V gene has CDR1 LNHNV and CDR2 YYDKDF (reference sequence). The CDR3 here is CATSRDGGASSYEQYF. CDR3 sequence (DNA): TGTGCCACCAGCAGAGATGGGGGAGCCTCCTCCTACGAGCAGTACTTC.

This clonotype was counted ten times or more. The chain links TRBV10-3 to TRBJ2-5; TRBD2 aligns across 9 bases. Germline CDR1 reads ENHRY; CDR2 reads SYGVKD. Unmatched junction bases numbered 0, after V lost 4 bases and J lost 3 bases. The CDR3 has 13 residues. CDR3 sequence: CAISASGEETQYF. The CDR3 nucleotides read TGTGCCATCAGTGCTAGCGGGGAAGAGACCCAGTACTTC.

This clonotype was counted between two and nine times. This chain uses TRBV6-2 or TRBV6-3 with TRBJ1-3; no reliable D call. Trimming removed 5 bases from V and 4 bases from J, with 12 bases in between. Germline CDR1 MNHEY, CDR2 SVGEGT. CDR3 size: 14 residues. CDR3 sequence (DNA): TGTGCCAGCAGTCGCCCGTTCCAAGGAAACACCATATATTTT. Amino acid sequence: CASSRPFQGNTIYF.

This clonotype has at least ten counts. J is TRBJ2-6 and V is TRBV10-3; weak D call: TRBD1 (6 bases). This CDR3 has 14 residues. Germline CDR1 reads ENHRY; CDR2 reads SYGVKD. Trimming took 6 bases from V and 0 from J, leaving 6 bases between them. The CDR3 sequence: CAIRDSSGANVLTF. The CDR3 DNA sequence: TGTGCCATCAGGGACAGCTCTGGGGCCAACGTCCTGACTTTC.

The table lists this clonotype with a few counts. This chain links TRBV20-1 with TRBJ1-6; 7 positions match TRBD1. The CDR3 extends over 14 amino acids. CDR1 and CDR2 (germline): DFQATT, SNEGSKA (reference sequence). V lost 3 bases, J lost 7 bases, and 6 bases stayed unmatched. DNA for the CDR3: TGCAGTGCTAGTCCCGTCAGGGGGAATTCACCCCTCCACTTT. Translated: CSASPVRGNSPLHF.

This chain uses TRBV7-3 with TRBJ2-7; D possibly matches TRBD1 or TRBD2 (5 bases each). The germline V gene encodes CDR1 SGHTA and CDR2 FQGTGA. The CDR3 runs to 14 residues. Trimming pared 3 bases from V and 3 bases from J, leaving 12 bases between. In DNA form, the CDR3 reads TGTGCCAGCAGCTTCCGGGGCCCCAGCTACGAGCAGTACTTC. This sequence encodes CASSFRGPSYEQYF.

This clonotype showed up many times. This chain links TRBV7-2 with TRBJ1-6; D might be TRBD1 (5 bases). CDR3 length: 16 amino acids. V was shortened by 7 bases and J by 7 bases, with 20 bases between the two germline ends. Germline lookup yields CDR1 SGHTA and CDR2 FQGNSA. DNA of the CDR3: TGTGCCAGCACCCGTTCCCCGGGGCGCGCCAATTCACCCCTCCACTTT. It specifies CASTRSPGRANSPLHF.

This clonotype was detected ten times or more. The J gene is TRBJ2-5, the V gene TRBV24-1; TRBD2 agrees at 9 bases. The V gene end was trimmed by 1 base and the J gene end by 2 bases; junction bases not matched to a gene: 13. Per the germline V gene, CDR1 is KGHDR and CDR2 is SFDVKD. The CDR3 is made up of 19 amino acids. The CDR3 DNA reads as TGTGCCACCAGTGATTTTGGTGGGCGGGGGGGAGCCTTGCAAGAGACCCAGTACTTC. The encoded protein is CATSDFGGRGGALQETQYF.

This clonotype was seen ten or more times. The V gene is TRBV27, the J gene TRBJ1-5; the D is unclear. CDR3 length: 15 amino acids. Germline CDR1 reads MNHEY; CDR2 reads SMNVEV (reference sequence). V lost 1 base to trimming and J lost 1 base, with 8 bases between them. The CDR3 protein is CASSLLRQSNQPQHF. DNA for the CDR3: TGTGCCAGCAGTTTATTACGGCAGAGCAATCAGCCCCAGCATTTT.

This clonotype was seen repeatedly, ten times or more. The V and J genes are TRBV7-8 and TRBJ2-1, with a tentative D call TRBD2 (5 bases). CDR3 length: 13 amino acids. Looked up from germline, CDR1 is SGHVS and CDR2 is FQNEAQ. The V gene lost 3 bases and the J gene lost 4 bases, with 7 bases spanning the gap. CDR3 sequence reads: CASSFGLYNEQFF. CDR3 coding DNA: TGTGCCAGCAGCTTCGGACTGTACAATGAGCAGTTCTTC.

This clonotype was counted many times. The rearrangement uses TRBV24-1 and TRBJ2-5, with TRBD2 identical over 12 bases. This CDR3 spans 17 amino acids. With V trimmed by 1 base and J by 4 bases, 6 bases remained unmatched. Per germline, CDR1 KGHDR and CDR2 SFDVKD. The chain's CDR3 is CATSDLSSGGARETQYF. The DNA for the CDR3 is TGTGCCACCAGTGATTTATCTAGCGGGGGGGCCAGAGAGACCCAGTACTTC.

The gene calls are TRBV3-1 and TRBJ2-2; 7 positions agree with TRBD1. The V gene end was trimmed by 5 bases and the J gene end by 8 bases; junction bases not matched to a gene: 11. This CDR3 is built from 15 residues. Germline V gene lookup returns CDR1 LGHDT and CDR2 YNNKEL (reference sequence). The CDR3 loop reads CASSSIDREPGELFF. The CDR3 nucleotides are TGTGCCAGCAGCTCCATAGACAGGGAACCGGGGGAGCTGTTTTTT.

This clonotype was found many times. The chain joins TRBV5-6 to TRBJ2-2; tentatively, D is TRBD2 (6 bases). The V and J ends lost 4 bases and 3 bases respectively, with 19 bases between them. Germline V gene sequence: CDR1 SGHDT, CDR2 YYEEEE. This CDR3 is 17 amino acids long. DNA of the CDR3: TGTGCCAGCAGCCGATTGGGGGGTCCTAAGCACACCGGGGAGCTGTTTTTT. Protein: CASSRLGGPKHTGELFF.